A selection of T cell receptor beta chains follows, all from one sample in a study of neoadjuvant anti-PD-1 for oral cavity cancer. The protocol was immunoSEQ multiplex PCR, while the TCRdb copy is restricted to in-frame clones and leaves out a portion. The sample has about 15,000 clones; roughly two fifths are singletons. This sample comprised tumor tissue, obtained after nivolumab (anti-PD-1) treatment. Receptor source: a person aged 40 to 85 with oral cavity squamous cell carcinoma. CDR3s include the opening cysteine and the closing phenylalanine or tryptophan. D genes are given only for firm matches.

>16|TRBV5-6|TRBD2|TRBJ2-5
CASSPGLAGALETQYF
>16|TRBV11-2|TRBD2|TRBJ2-5
CASSGGAGGIQETQYF
>14|TRBV7-7|NA|TRBJ2-7
CASSLGGRGYEQYF
>16|TRBV6-6|TRBD2|TRBJ2-7
CASSPSGTSGGYEQYF
>13|TRBV4-1|NA|TRBJ2-5
CASSQRHQETQYF
>13|TRBV15|NA|TRBJ1-5
CATSSDSNQPQHF
>13|TRBV5-6|NA|TRBJ1-1
CASSGGTNTEAFF
>14|TRBV7-9|NA|TRBJ2-3
CASSLGTQADTQYF
>14|TRBV5-4|NA|TRBJ1-4
CASSLDRYNEKLFF
>17|TRBV15|NA|TRBJ2-6
CATSRATGGAGANVLTF
>14|TRBV30|NA|TRBJ1-5
CAWSVGAGVQPQHF
>13|TRBV2|NA|TRBJ1-1
CASSLNPNTEAFF
>15|TRBV4-1|TRBD1|TRBJ1-4
CASSQEEGAYEKLFF
>15|TRBV19|NA|TRBJ1-2
CASRSPLSPTYGYTF
>14|TRBV6-1|TRBD1|TRBJ1-1
CASSVDRGDTEAFF
>15|TRBV6-1|NA|TRBJ1-4
CASRAGQLFNEKLFF
>13|TRBV7-2|NA|TRBJ2-7
CASSWGHSYEQYF
>13|TRBV9|NA|TRBJ1-5
CASSVDGSQPQHF
>14|TRBV15|NA|TRBJ2-5
CATTHVSGGQTQYF
>15|TRBV6-5|TRBD1|TRBJ1-5
CASSRGQGDNQPQHF